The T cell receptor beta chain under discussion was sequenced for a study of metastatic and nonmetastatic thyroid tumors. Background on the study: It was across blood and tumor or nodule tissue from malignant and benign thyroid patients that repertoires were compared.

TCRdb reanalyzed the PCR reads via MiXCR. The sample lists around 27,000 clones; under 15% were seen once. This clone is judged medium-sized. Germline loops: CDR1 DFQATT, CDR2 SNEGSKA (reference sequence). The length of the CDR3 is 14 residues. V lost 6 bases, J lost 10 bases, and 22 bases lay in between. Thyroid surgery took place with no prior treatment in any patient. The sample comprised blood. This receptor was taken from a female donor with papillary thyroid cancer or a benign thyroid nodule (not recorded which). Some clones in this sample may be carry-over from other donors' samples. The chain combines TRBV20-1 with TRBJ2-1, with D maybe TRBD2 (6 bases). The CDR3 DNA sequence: TGCAGTGCAGCCGGGACTCGGGAACGGTCGGAGCAGTTCTTC. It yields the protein CSAAGTRERSEQFF.